The clone carrying this TCR beta chain was observed once. Its antigen is unidentified. A read error is possible here, since a much larger clone lies one base away. Unique molecular identifiers (one per individual cDNA molecule) were attached. TCRdb redid the calling of the 5' RACE reads with MiXCR, one entry per CDR3 protein. The data show about 49,000 distinct CDR3 sequences, 5.5% to 8% seen once. Germline V gene data show CDR1 as SGHNT and CDR2 as YYREEE (reference sequence). The CDR3 runs 13 residues. This sample is drawn from a study of early T cells in non-severe SARS-CoV-2 infection. Across the study: Sequenced material consisted of bulk RNA (from unsorted whole blood), and chains were unpaired.

Study-wide results and limits: Sequences matched to VDJdb favored anti-spike CD8 responses, while private and CD4 specificities were missed.

The sample was whole blood, taken at baseline. The receptor was isolated from an adult who was a healthcare worker with PCR-confirmed SARS-CoV-2 infection or an uninfected control (not recorded which). The V call is TRBV5-4, the J call TRBJ1-1; D remains unclear. As DNA, the CDR3 is TGTGCCAACAGCATCCAGGTGAACACTGAAGCTTTCTTT. This codes for CANSIQVNTEAFF.